The rows below give T cell receptor beta chains drawn from one sample of a study of cytomegalovirus exposure and HLA in healthy donors. Some clones are missing from TCRdb's copy, which holds only in-frame ones; the method was immunoSEQ multiplex PCR. The sample lists about 130,000 clones; roughly 95% were seen once. The sequenced sample consisted of PBMCs. These TCRs come from a man aged 18 to 30 in good health and CMV-seronegative. Each CDR3 is given with its conserved first and last residue. Each record gives: J gene, V gene, CDR3 length, clone size, D gene, CDR3 protein, CDR3 DNA. A D gene is named only where the DNA matches it firmly. Rows may omit the clone size; those that give it use once, few, many or a size class.

TRBJ1-1 TRBV5-1 13 . . CASRQGPNTEAFF TGCGCCAGCAGGCAGGGCCCGAACACTGAAGCTTTCTTT
TRBJ1-1 TRBV5-5 16 . TRBD1 CASSLVGDRAITEAFF TGTGCCAGCAGCCTTGTCGGGGACAGGGCTATCACTGAAGCTTTCTTT
TRBJ2-7 TRBV7-8 17 . TRBD2 CASSGTGLAGGTYEQYF TGTGCCAGCAGCGGGACGGGACTAGCGGGAGGGACCTACGAGCAGTACTTC
TRBJ2-7 TRBV4-3 15 . TRBD2 CASSQDLADSYEQYF TGCGCCAGCAGCCAGGACCTAGCGGACTCCTACGAGCAGTACTTC
TRBJ1-1 TRBV7-5 14 . . CVTSRDRGQTEAFF TGTGTCACTTCCAGGGACAGGGGTCAGACTGAAGCTTTCTTT
TRBJ1-2 TRBV7-9 16 . TRBD1 CASSLGGRGSNYGYTF TGTGCCAGCAGCTTAGGCGGCAGGGGGTCTAACTATGGCTACACCTTC
TRBJ2-7 TRBV7-8 15 . TRBD1 CASSQMTGENYEQYF TGTGCCAGCAGTCAAATGACAGGGGAAAACTACGAGCAGTACTTC
TRBJ2-1 TRBV19 18 once TRBD2 CASSPGTSGSTPYNEQFF TGTGCCAGTAGTCCCGGGACTAGCGGGAGTACCCCCTACAATGAGCAGTTCTTC
TRBJ2-3 TRBV7-6 14 . . CASSEGRSTDTQYF TGTGCCAGCTCGGAGGGCAGGTCCACAGATACGCAGTATTTT
TRBJ2-7 TRBV4-3 17 . TRBD2 CASSQDSLAGGTYEQYF TGCGCCAGCAGCCAAGATTCACTAGCGGGAGGTACCTACGAGCAGTACTTC
TRBJ2-7 TRBV6-5 14 . . CASSYNRDSYEQYF TGTGCCAGCAGTTACAACAGAGATTCCTACGAGCAGTACTTC
TRBJ1-1 TRBV11-3 15 . . CASSLTGNMNTEAFF TGTGCCAGCAGCTTGACCGGGAACATGAACACTGAAGCTTTCTTT
TRBJ1-5 TRBV7-9 13 . . CASSLDRFQPQHF TGTGCCAGCAGCTTAGACAGGTTTCAGCCCCAGCATTTT
TRBJ2-7 TRBV11-2 15 . . CASSEKGTGVYEQYF TGTGCCAGCAGCGAAAAGGGGACGGGGGTCTACGAGCAGTACTTC
TRBJ2-7 TRBV18 16 once TRBD2 CASLPPGGEGPYEQYF TGTGCCAGCTTACCCCCCGGGGGGGAAGGGCCCTACGAGCAGTACTTC
TRBJ1-4 TRBV5-1 11 . . CASRAGQELFF TGCGCCAGCAGGGCAGGGCAGGAACTGTTTTTT
TRBJ2-7 TRBV7-2 13 . . CASSLVAGREWYF TGTGCCAGCAGCTTAGTGGCGGGACGTGAGTGGTACTTC
TRBJ1-1 TRBV4-3 16 . . CASSPSGAGLNTEAFF TGCGCCAGCAGCCCAAGTGGGGCTGGTCTGAACACTGAAGCTTTCTTT
TRBJ2-5 TRBV5-1 15 . . CASSLEPAIVETQYF TGCGCCAGCAGCTTGGAGCCCGCGATCGTAGAGACCCAGTACTTC
TRBJ2-1 TRBV11-2 15 . TRBD2 CASSLDSGSSNEQFF TGTGCCAGCAGCTTAGATAGCGGGAGTTCCAATGAGCAGTTCTTC
TRBJ2-7 TRBV5-4 15 . . CASSSPGTTGAEQYF TGTGCCAGCAGCTCCCCCGGCACAACTGGGGCCGAGCAGTACTTC
TRBJ1-1 TRBV7-3 14 . . CASSFGSLGAEAFF TGTGCCAGCAGCTTTGGATCGCTAGGCGCTGAAGCTTTCTTT
TRBJ1-4 TRBV30 12 . TRBD1 CASGQANEKLFF TGTGCCTCCGGACAGGCAAATGAAAAACTGTTTTTT
TRBJ1-1 TRBV11-1 15 . TRBD1 CASSIQGARWTEAFF TGTGCCAGCAGCATACAGGGGGCGCGGTGGACTGAAGCTTTCTTT
TRBJ2-3 TRBV7-3 16 . TRBD1 CASSLDPRGPTDTQYF TGTGCCAGCAGCTTAGACCCTAGGGGGCCCACAGATACGCAGTATTTT
TRBJ1-1 TRBV11-2 11 . . CASSFLTEAFF TGTGCCAGCAGCTTTCTCACTGAAGCTTTCTTT
TRBJ2-1 TRBV4-2 14 . . CASSHAPPSNEQFF TGTGCCAGCAGCCACGCTCCCCCCAGTAATGAGCAGTTCTTC
TRBJ1-2 TRBV19 15 . TRBD1 CASSLTDRGFYGYTF TGTGCCAGTAGCCTAACAGACAGGGGGTTCTATGGCTACACCTTC